This is a list of T cell receptor beta chains from one sample in a study of PD-1 blockade in mismatch repair-deficient tumors. Assay used: immunoSEQ multiplex PCR; TCRdb lists only in-frame clones, some missing. The sample lists some 100,000 clones, about 79% seen once, with roughly 6.2% in the top ten. The sequencing used peripheral blood, collected about 36 weeks after starting pembrolizumab. All receptors come from an adult with mismatch repair-deficient cancer. Both conserved end residues are part of each CDR3. D genes are given only for firm matches. Clone size is stated in some rows and not others, as once, few, many or a class when expanded.

V	J	size	D	CDR3	DNA
TRBV5-6	TRBJ2-1	NA	TRBD2	CASSLAVLAGDLSIEFF	TGTGCCAGCAGCTTGGCCGTTCTAGCGGGAGATTTGTCAATAGAGTTCTTC
TRBV5-4	TRBJ1-2	NA	NA	CASSSDQGRHGYTF	TGTGCCAGCAGCTCCGATCAGGGCAGACATGGCTACACCTTC
TRBV10-3	TRBJ2-5	once	TRBD2	CAISPGTSGVQETQYF	TGTGCCATCAGTCCCGGGACTAGCGGAGTCCAAGAGACCCAGTACTTC
TRBV6-6	TRBJ2-1	NA	TRBD1	CAYRDSYNEQFF	TGTGCTTACCGGGACAGTTACAATGAGCAGTTCTTC
TRBV19	TRBJ2-2	NA	NA	CASSIVGITGELFF	TGTGCCAGTAGTATAGTCGGAATCACCGGGGAGCTGTTTTTT
TRBV30	TRBJ2-1	NA	NA	CAWSGGDPSYNEQFF	TGTGCCTGGAGCGGCGGGGATCCCTCCTACAATGAGCAGTTCTTC
TRBV19	TRBJ2-7	few	TRBD1	CASSTTGGSYEQYF	TGTGCCAGTAGTACTACAGGGGGCTCCTACGAGCAGTACTTC
TRBV6-6	TRBJ1-5	few	TRBD1	CASSGQGSNQPQHF	TGTGCCAGCAGTGGACAGGGTAGCAATCAGCCCCAGCATTTT
TRBV11-3	TRBJ1-1	once	NA	CASRPIDRRTEAFF	TGTGCCAGCAGGCCTATAGATCGCCGCACTGAAGCTTTCTTT
TRBV7-6	TRBJ1-3	NA	TRBD1	CASSLTHLQGAGNTIYF	TGTGCCAGCAGCTTAACCCACTTACAGGGGGCTGGAAACACCATATATTTT
TRBV7-9	TRBJ2-7	NA	TRBD2	CASSSPGATSGNYEQYF	TGTGCCAGCAGCTCCCCAGGGGCAACTAGCGGAAACTACGAGCAGTACTTC
TRBV7-6	TRBJ1-1	NA	NA	CASSLASQAGNTEAFF	TGTGCCAGCAGCTTAGCGTCTCAGGCAGGCAACACTGAAGCTTTCTTT
TRBV19	TRBJ1-2	NA	NA	CASSRQSNYGYTF	TGTGCCAGTAGTCGACAGTCTAACTATGGCTACACCTTC
TRBV2	TRBJ1-1	NA	NA	CASSSIIGDVSEAFF	TGTGCCAGCAGCTCTATTATAGGGGATGTTTCTGAAGCTTTCTTT
TRBV27	TRBJ2-1	NA	TRBD2	CASSLGTSGNNEQFF	TGTGCCAGCAGTCTCGGGACTAGCGGAAACAATGAGCAGTTCTTC
TRBV5-4	TRBJ2-3	NA	NA	CASSFVGNTQYF	TGTGCCAGCAGCTTTGTCGGGAATACGCAGTATTTT
TRBV21-1	TRBJ1-2	many	NA	CASSIPRQGEVPGYTF	TGTGCCAGCAGCATTCCGCGACAGGGTGAGGTGCCGGGCTACACCTTC
TRBV7-5	TRBJ2-7	few	NA	CASSLVSGAGEQYF	TGTGCCAGCAGCTTAGTTTCTGGGGCGGGCGAGCAGTACTTC
TRBV28	TRBJ1-2	NA	NA	CASSPWGGLGYGYTF	TGTGCCAGCAGTCCCTGGGGGGGGCTGGGCTATGGCTACACCTTC
TRBV7-2	TRBJ2-1	NA	TRBD1	CASSFRDREQFF	TGTGCCAGCAGCTTCCGGGACAGAGAGCAGTTCTTC
TRBV27	TRBJ2-1	NA	NA	CASSSPAKGNNEQFF	TGTGCCAGCAGTTCGCCAGCAAAGGGGAACAATGAGCAGTTCTTC
TRBV15	TRBJ2-1	NA	TRBD2	CATSRDGLAGDEQFF	TGTGCCACCAGCAGAGATGGGTTAGCGGGAGATGAGCAGTTCTTC
TRBV7-6	TRBJ1-5	few	NA	CASSLLDQPQHF	TGTGCCAGCAGCTTATTGGATCAGCCCCAGCATTTT
TRBV15	TRBJ2-1	NA	TRBD2	CATSRVAGAYNEQFF	TGTGCCACCAGCAGAGTAGCGGGTGCCTACAATGAGCAGTTCTTC
TRBV6-5	TRBJ2-5	NA	TRBD2	CASSSASGWETQYF	TGTGCCAGCAGTTCGGCTAGCGGGTGGGAGACCCAGTACTTC
TRBV5-1	TRBJ2-2	NA	NA	CASSLGRDTGELFF	TGCGCCAGCAGCTTGGGACGGGACACCGGGGAGCTGTTTTTT
TRBV21-1	TRBJ2-7	NA	NA	CASSKAGVGGRGSSYEQYF	TGTGCCAGCAGCAAAGCAGGGGTAGGAGGGAGGGGAAGCTCCTACGAGCAGTACTTC